One sample yielded the 20 T cell receptor beta chains listed below, sequenced in a study of CD8 T cells in ankylosing spondylitis. Each CDR3 protein is one row after TCRdb ran MiXCR on the 5' RACE reads. The table includes around 340,000 distinct CDR3 sequences, 20% detected once. The sample comprised blood, either unsorted or a sorted T cell fraction (not recorded which). The receptors originated from a male donor with ankylosing spondylitis or in good health (not recorded which).

In this sample, this clonotype turned up a few times. This rearrangement joins TRBV7-3 to TRBJ2-1, with 7 bases that match TRBD2. Trimming took 5 bases from V and 2 from J; bases not matched to a gene: 6. Germline V lookup: CDR1 SGHTA, CDR2 FQGTGA. The CDR3 contains 15 residues. The CDR3 nucleotides read TGTGCCAGCAGCATCTTTGGGGGGGCCTACAATGAGCAGTTCTTC. Protein product: CASSIFGGAYNEQFF. Full variable domain (missing parts from reference TRBV7-3 and TRBJ2-1): GAGVSQTPSNKVTEKGKYVELRCDPISGHTALYWYRQSLGQGPEFLIYFQGTGAADDSGLPNDRFFAVRPEGSVSTLKIQRTERGDSAVYLCASSIFGGAYNEQFFGPGTRLTVL.

The chain recombines TRBV11-2 with TRBJ2-7, with a possible D match to TRBD1 (5 bases). The V gene lost 10 bases and the J gene lost 6 bases, with 25 bases spanning the gap. The CDR3 is 15 residues long. CDR1 is SGHAT and CDR2 is FQNNGV in the germline V gene. CDR3 residues: CATHQLGRRTGEQYF. CDR3 sequence (DNA): TGTGCCACCCACCAACTTGGGCGGCGAACAGGCGAGCAGTACTTC.

This clonotype occurred once. The gene calls are TRBV6-1 and TRBJ2-2; D is ambiguous. V shed 6 bases and J shed 7 bases, with 15 bases lying between them. Per the germline V gene, CDR1 is MNHNS and CDR2 is SASEGT. This CDR3 has 14 residues. The CDR3 DNA is TGTGCCAGCAGCCCCCCGACGGGTCGCGGGGAGCTGTTTTTT. It encodes CASSPPTGRGELFF.

V usage is TRBV7-9 and J usage is TRBJ2-3; possible D gene TRBD2, 5 bases. Trimming shortened V by 5 bases and J by 5 bases, and 8 bases separated the two germline ends. The CDR3 is 12 residues long. Germline lookup yields CDR1 SEHNR and CDR2 FQNEAQ (reference sequence). CDR3 in DNA: TGTGCCAGCAGCCCCGCGGGAGATACGCAGTATTTT. Translating it yields CASSPAGDTQYF.

A few counts support this clonotype. The chain carries TRBV29-1 and TRBJ2-1, with no clear D. CDR3 length: 14 residues. CDR1 and CDR2 (germline): SQVTM, ANQGSEA. V gave up 1 base and J gave up 2 bases, with 9 bases separating them. This CDR3 reads CSVEGPLPYNEQFF. The CDR3 DNA sequence: TGCAGCGTTGAAGGGCCCCTCCCCTACAATGAGCAGTTCTTC.

This clonotype is a singleton in its sample. This chain uses TRBV20-1 with TRBJ2-2; 11 bases agree with TRBD2. Trimming removed 4 bases from V and 3 bases from J; junction bases left unmatched: 13. The CDR3 is 18 residues long. Germline V lookup: CDR1 DFQATT, CDR2 SNEGSKA (reference sequence). The CDR3 here is CSANRIAGGPLDTGELFF. The CDR3 nucleotides read TGCAGTGCTAACCGAATAGCGGGGGGGCCGTTGGACACCGGGGAGCTGTTTTTT.

This clonotype has a handful of counts. The chain has TRBV7-9 and TRBJ2-7; D might be TRBD1 (7 bases). V lost 2 bases and J 3 bases, leaving 17 bases between the germline ends. The CDR3 consists of 16 residues. Germline V gene data show CDR1 as SEHNR and CDR2 as FQNEAQ (reference sequence). The CDR3 DNA sequence: TGTGCCAGCAGCTTAAGGTTCGGAGGGACAGACTACGAGCAGTACTTC. Translating gives CASSLRFGGTDYEQYF.

This clonotype occurred once. The V call is TRBV6-1, the J call TRBJ2-7; D gene ambiguous. The V gene lost 6 bases and the J gene lost 1 base, with 13 bases spanning the gap. The CDR3 spans 14 residues. Germline-derived CDR1 and CDR2 are MNHNS and SASEGT. The CDR3 DNA follows: TGTGCCAGCAGGCAGGTCGAAGGGTCCTACGAGCAGTACTTC. It codes for CASRQVEGSYEQYF.

The chain uses TRBV7-9 and TRBJ2-1; D may be TRBD2 (5 bases). CDR3 length: 15 amino acids. Germline CDR1 and CDR2: SEHNR and FQNEAQ (reference sequence). Trimming pared 0 bases from V and 3 bases from J, leaving 9 bases between. CDR3 in amino acids: CASSLARADYNEQFF. CDR3 coding DNA: TGTGCCAGCAGCTTAGCGCGGGCAGACTACAATGAGCAGTTCTTC.

CDR3 nucleotides: TGCAGTGCTAGAGACCGAGGGGTCTACAATGAGCAGTTCTTC. Its translation: CSARDRGVYNEQFF. The V call is TRBV20-1, the J call TRBJ2-1, with D perhaps assigned TRBD1 or TRBD2 (5 bases each). In germline, CDR1 is DFQATT, CDR2 SNEGSKA (reference sequence). V shed 0 bases and J shed 3 bases, with 9 bases lying between them. The CDR3 sequence is 14 residues long.

This clonotype was detected only a few times. This chain links TRBV12-3 or TRBV12-4 with TRBJ2-3, with TRBD2 identical over 8 bases. Germline trimming cut 6 bases from V and 5 bases from J; bases unmatched to any gene: 10. The CDR3 runs 15 residues. The CDR3 spells CASSLSSGGQDTQYF. The CDR3, as DNA: TGTGCCAGCAGCCTTAGTTCGGGGGGGCAAGATACGCAGTATTTT.

This clonotype was observed a few times. The chain recombines TRBV20-1 with TRBJ2-7; weak D call: TRBD1 (5 bases). CDR3 length: 14 amino acids. Germline CDR1 is DFQATT and CDR2 is SNEGSKA (reference sequence). Trimming stripped 2 bases from V and 3 bases from J, with 14 bases between. Written as DNA, the CDR3 is TGCAGTGCTAGAAACGACATGGGGCTCTACGAGCAGTACTTC. Protein sequence: CSARNDMGLYEQYF.

This clonotype was found a few times. The chain recombines TRBV11-2 with TRBJ2-3; D is unclear. The CDR3 spans 13 residues. Looked up from germline, CDR1 is SGHAT and CDR2 is FQNNGV. V was shortened by 6 bases and J by 7 bases, with 14 bases between the two germline ends. The CDR3 nucleotides read TGTGCCAGCAGTTTGCTCTTTCCAAATACGCAGTATTTT. Protein product: CASSLLFPNTQYF.

This clonotype showed up just a few times. The chain joins TRBV7-3 to TRBJ2-2; 12 bases are shared with TRBD2. This CDR3 has 15 amino acids. CDR1 SGHTA and CDR2 FQGTGA come from the germline V gene. Trimming took 3 bases from V and 6 from J; bases not matched to a gene: 2. The CDR3 sequence: CASSLRLAGAGELFF. CDR3 DNA sequence: TGTGCCAGCAGCTTGAGACTAGCGGGGGCCGGGGAGCTGTTTTTT. The entire variable domain, with the rest obtained from reference TRBV7-3 and TRBJ2-2, is as follows: GAGVSQTPSNKVTEKGKYVELRCDPISGHTALYWYRQSLGQGPEFLIYFQGTGAADDSGLPNDRFFAVRPEGSVSTLKIQRTERGDSAVYLCASSLRLAGAGELFFGEGSRLTVL.

This clonotype came up a few times. This chain connects TRBV6-6 to TRBJ2-1, with 12 nucleotides matching TRBD1. V was clipped by 10 bases and J by 6 bases; unmatched bases: 4. This CDR3 region has 13 residues. Germline CDR1 and CDR2: MNHNY and SVGAGI (reference sequence). The chain's CDR3 is CATGGQGANEQFF. The CDR3 DNA follows: TGTGCCACGGGGGGACAGGGGGCCAATGAGCAGTTCTTC.

The chain joins TRBV20-1 to TRBJ2-7; D gene ambiguous. V lost 4 bases and J lost 1, with 11 bases in between. There are 13 residues in the CDR3. From germline, CDR1 is DFQATT and CDR2 SNEGSKA (reference sequence). CDR3 loop: CSATRHVSYEQYF. CDR3 sequence (DNA): TGCAGTGCTACGAGACACGTTTCCTACGAGCAGTACTTC.

The V call is TRBV12-3 or TRBV12-4, the J call TRBJ2-1; D tentatively fits TRBD1 or TRBD2 (5 bases each). CDR3 size: 13 residues. Between the trimmed V and J ends, which lost 7 bases and 7 bases, there was a span of 14 bases. CDR3 amino acids: CASTWGLWNEQFF. CDR3 nucleotide sequence: TGTGCCAGCACCTGGGGGTTGTGGAATGAGCAGTTCTTC.

This clonotype was seen only a few times. The chain employs TRBV20-1 and TRBJ2-7; no definite D call. This CDR3 spans 14 amino acids. V was shortened by 5 bases and J by 1 base, with 15 bases between the two germline ends. CDR1 is DFQATT, CDR2 SNEGSKA, per germline (reference sequence). The CDR3 protein is CSAQSLQDSYEQYF. For the CDR3, the DNA is TGCAGTGCTCAGTCATTGCAGGATTCCTACGAGCAGTACTTC.

This clonotype has a handful of counts. V gene TRBV20-1 combines with J gene TRBJ2-3; D ambiguous. CDR3 length equals 13 residues. The V end was cut by 6 bases, the J end by 2 bases, with 12 bases between. Per germline, CDR1 DFQATT and CDR2 SNEGSKA (reference sequence). CDR3 DNA sequence: TGCAGTGCCCCGGACGGCTACACAGATACGCAGTATTTT. Protein sequence: CSAPDGYTDTQYF.

The genes are TRBV5-1 and TRBJ2-7; 8 nucleotides match TRBD1. The CDR3 has 17 amino acids. Germline assignment: CDR1 SGHRS and CDR2 YFSETQ. V lost 2 bases and J lost 0; bases outside the gene matches: 10. CDR3 protein: CASSLRLDRAHSYEQYF. The DNA of the CDR3 is TGCGCCAGCAGCTTACGCCTGGACAGGGCTCACTCCTACGAGCAGTACTTC. Variable domain in full (rest from reference TRBV5-1 and TRBJ2-7): KAGVTQTPRYLIKTRGQQVTLSCSPISGHRSVSWYQQTPGQGLQFLFEYFSETQRNKGNFPGRFSGRQFSNSRSEMNVSTLELGDSALYLCASSLRLDRAHSYEQYFGPGTRLTVT.